This record concerns one TCR beta chain sequence. Trimming took 3 bases from V and 2 from J, leaving 10 bases between them. This CDR3 region has 14 residues. The V gene's germline CDR1 is LGHNA and CDR2 YSLEER. PCR primers comprised 60 Vbeta and 13 Jbeta primers. Profiled with immunoSEQ multiplex PCR; TCRdb holds only in-frame clones, not every one. The data hold 110,000 or so clones, with under 85% observed a single time. The sample comes from a study of cytomegalovirus exposure and HLA in healthy donors. The genes are TRBV4-3 and TRBJ1-2; a weak D match, TRBD1 (5 bases). Sequences were obtained from PBMCs. The receptor's source is a man aged 40-50 years in good health and CMV-seronegative. CDR3 coding DNA: TGCGCCAGCAGCCAGGGGCGCCTAAACTATGGCTACACCTTC. This encodes CASSQGRLNYGYTF.